What follows are 4 T cell receptor beta chains derived from one specimen sequenced in a study of blood T cell repertoires in COVID-19. Only in-frame clones appear in the TCRdb table, and some are missing; sequencing was by immunoSEQ multiplex PCR. The top ten clones hold over 4% of a sample with about 240,000 clones, around 89% of them seen once. The specimen sequenced was PBMCs or T cells enriched from blood (not recorded which). These receptor sequences come from a woman younger than 45 who had recovered from COVID-19.

The V call is TRBV19, the J call TRBJ2-3; 8 nucleotides align to TRBD2. The germline gives CDR1 LNHDA, CDR2 SQIVND (reference sequence). CDR3 length equals 16 residues. Trimming took 1 base from V and 2 from J; bases not matched to a gene: 5. This CDR3 reads CASSIVGTSLTDTQYF. CDR3 in DNA: TGTGCCAGTAGTATAGTGGGGACTAGTCTCACAGATACGCAGTATTTT.

This clone occurred once. CDR3 in DNA: TGTGCCTGGAGTTCTCGGGCGGACAGTCGTGGCTACACCTTC. This translates into CAWSSRADSRGYTF. V and J are TRBV30 and TRBJ1-2, with a weak D call TRBD1 (6 bases). Trimming shortened V by 2 bases and J by 7 bases, and 17 bases separated the two germline ends. CDR3 length: 14 amino acids. Germline V lookup: CDR1 GTSNPN, CDR2 SVGIG (reference sequence).

The rearrangement links TRBV7-3 to TRBJ2-3; 10 positions match TRBD2. The CDR3 is 15 amino acids. The germline gives CDR1 SGHTA, CDR2 FQGTGA. V dropped 4 bases and J dropped 7; count of bases not matched to a gene: 8. CDR3 nucleotide sequence: TGTGCCAGCAGCTCTCGAAGTAGCGGGAGGTATACGCAGTATTTT. Protein product: CASSSRSSGRYTQYF. Using reference TRBV7-3 and TRBJ2-3 for the parts outside the CDR3, the full variable domain is GAGVSQTPSNKVTEKGKYVELRCDPISGHTALYWYRQSLGQGPEFLIYFQGTGAADDSGLPNDRFFAVRPEGSVSTLKIQRTERGDSAVYLCASSSRSSGRYTQYFGPGTRLTVL.

This chain links TRBV7-6 with TRBJ1-2; no clear D. The CDR3 is 13 amino acids. CDR1 and CDR2 (germline): SGHVS, FNYEAQ. The V end lost 2 bases, the J end lost 5 bases, and 9 bases lay between the germline ends. CDR3 in amino acids: CASSLSREYGYTF. CDR3 bases: TGTGCCAGCAGCTTAAGTAGGGAGTATGGCTACACCTTC.